This entry lists 25 T cell receptor beta chains sequenced from one sample in a study of T cells after yellow fever vaccination. A single record per CDR3 protein comes from TCRdb applying MiXCR to the 5' RACE reads. The sample yields approximately 550,000 distinct CDR3 sequences, roughly 14% seen once. The source material was PBMCs, sampled on the day of the yellow fever booster vaccination. Every receptor here comes from a young man who received the YFV17D yellow fever vaccine.

Only a few counts were recorded for this clonotype. The V call is TRBV15, the J call TRBJ2-1; D perhaps matches TRBD1 (5 bases). Trimming stripped 6 bases from V and 6 bases from J, with 9 bases between. CDR3 length equals 12 residues. The germline CDR1 and CDR2 sequences are LNHNV and YYDKDF (reference sequence). In nucleotides, the CDR3 is TGTGCCACCAGAGGGGTAGTCAATGAGCAGTTCTTC. Protein sequence: CATRGVVNEQFF. The complete variable domain, with remaining parts taken from reference TRBV15 and TRBJ2-1, reads DAMVIQNPRYQVTQFGKPVTLSCSQTLNHNVMYWYQQKSSQAPKLLFHYYDKDFNNEADTPDNFQSRRPNTSFCFLDIRSPGLGDTAMYLCATRGVVNEQFFGPGTRLTVL.

The rearrangement uses TRBV20-1 and TRBJ2-7; a possible D gene is TRBD2 (6 bases). V dropped 5 bases and J dropped 0 bases, with 14 bases sitting between them. Germline assignment: CDR1 DFQATT and CDR2 SNEGSKA (reference sequence). CDR3 length equals 14 residues. The CDR3 nucleotides read TGCAGTGCTCGACTAGATAGGGGCTCCTACGAGCAGTACTTC. Encoded protein: CSARLDRGSYEQYF.

The CDR3 loop reads CASSVGQRETQYF. DNA for the CDR3: TGTGCCAGCAGCGTAGGACAGCGAGAGACCCAGTACTTC. The V gene is TRBV9, the J gene TRBJ2-5; D may be TRBD1 (5 bases). Germline V CDR1 and CDR2: SGDLS, YYNGEE. The CDR3 has 13 residues. The V end lost 0 bases, the J end lost 4 bases, and 7 bases lay between the germline ends.

This CDR3 is CSATDPRRHQPQHF. The CDR3 nucleotides are TGCAGTGCTACCGACCCAAGGAGGCATCAGCCCCAGCATTTT. V gene TRBV20-1 combines with J gene TRBJ1-5; D unresolved. Per the germline V gene, CDR1 is DFQATT and CDR2 is SNEGSKA (reference sequence). The CDR3 spans 14 residues. V shed 4 bases and J shed 5 bases, with 15 bases lying between them.

Only a few counts were recorded for this clonotype. The V call is TRBV6-1, the J call TRBJ2-7, with 7 bases matching TRBD2. This CDR3 has 13 residues. Germline lookup yields CDR1 MNHNS and CDR2 SASEGT. V lost 4 bases to trimming and J lost 2 bases; unmatched junction nucleotides: 2. Here the CDR3 DNA reads TGTGCCAGCAGTGCTAGCGGCCCCTACGAGCAGTACTTC. Its protein is CASSASGPYEQYF.

The chain recombines TRBV7-2 with TRBJ2-3, with 9 positions matching TRBD2. The germline gives CDR1 SGHTA, CDR2 FQGNSA. The trim removed 3 bases at V and 1 base at J, leaving 5 bases unmatched. This CDR3 is 16 amino acids long. CDR3 DNA sequence: TGTGCCAGCAGCTTCACCAGACTAGCGGGCACAGATACGCAGTATTTT. It yields the protein CASSFTRLAGTDTQYF.

This clonotype was seen a few times. The chain has TRBV18 and TRBJ2-7; 11 nucleotides agree with TRBD2. Germline CDR1 KGHSH, CDR2 LQKENI. The CDR3 contains 14 residues. The junction had 3 bases not matched to a gene; V was cut back by 2 bases and J by 6 bases. CDR3: CASSPTSGSVEQYF. DNA for the CDR3: TGTGCCAGCTCACCAACTAGCGGGAGTGTCGAGCAGTACTTC. The whole variable domain, filled in from reference TRBV18 and TRBJ2-7, reads NAGVMQNPRHLVRRRGQEARLRCSPMKGHSHVYWYRQLPEEGLKFMVYLQKENIIDESGMPKERFSAEFPKEGPSILRIQQVVRGDSAAYFCASSPTSGSVEQYFGPGTRLTVT.

The chain recombines TRBV18 with TRBJ1-6; TRBD1 matches 8 bases. V was pared by 4 bases and J by 5 bases, with 4 bases of the junction left unmatched. CDR1 and CDR2 from the germline V gene are KGHSH and LQKENI. The CDR3 extends over 15 amino acids. CDR3 region: CASSRGTGDNSPLHF. The CDR3 coding sequence is TGTGCCAGCTCACGAGGGACAGGCGATAATTCACCCCTCCACTTT.

CDR3 residues: CASSAQGLGLYGYTF. CDR3 coding DNA: TGTGCCAGCAGCGCCCAGGGGTTGGGGCTCTATGGCTACACCTTC. The rearrangement uses TRBV9 and TRBJ1-2; a weak D match, TRBD1 (6 bases). In germline, CDR1 is SGDLS, CDR2 YYNGEE. The V end was cut by 3 bases, the J end by 4 bases, with 16 bases between. The CDR3 loop spans 15 amino acids. Supplemented by reference TRBV9 and TRBJ1-2, the full variable domain reads DSGVTQTPKHLITATGQRVTLRCSPRSGDLSVYWYQQSLDQGLQFLIQYYNGEERAKGNILERFSAQQFPDLHSELNLSSLELGDSALYFCASSAQGLGLYGYTFGSGTRLTVV.

The V gene is TRBV29-1, the J gene TRBJ1-1, with a weak D call TRBD1 (6 bases). V lost 2 bases and J 8 bases, leaving 12 bases between the germline ends. The germline CDR1 and CDR2 sequences are SQVTM and ANQGSEA. CDR3 length: 12 amino acids. CDR3 bases: TGCAGCGTTGAATGGGGGGGCCACGAAGCTTTCTTT. It yields the protein CSVEWGGHEAFF. Full variable domain (outside the CDR3, taken from reference TRBV29-1 and TRBJ1-1): SAVISQKPSRDICQRGTSLTIQCQVDSQVTMMFWYRQQPGQSLTLIATANQGSEATYESGFVIDKFPISRPNLTFSTLTVSNMSPEDSSIYLCSVEWGGHEAFFGQGTRLTVV.

This clonotype has only a few counts. This rearrangement joins TRBV11-2 to TRBJ2-7, with TRBD2 matching 8 bases. Trimming at V came to 5 bases and at J to 6 bases, leaving 9 bases not matched to a gene. Germline CDR1 SGHAT, CDR2 FQNNGV. CDR3 length: 14 amino acids. The CDR3 coding sequence is TGTGCCAGCAGCCCCGGACTAGCTAGGCGCGAGCAGTACTTC. As protein: CASSPGLARREQYF.

This clonotype appeared a few times. V and J are TRBV18 and TRBJ2-7; no clear D. Germline V lookup: CDR1 KGHSH, CDR2 LQKENI. Trimming shortened V by 2 bases and J by 3 bases, and 8 bases separated the two germline ends. The CDR3 totals 13 residues. DNA for the CDR3: TGTGCCAGCTCACCAGGGCCGGGCTACGAGCAGTACTTC. This encodes CASSPGPGYEQYF.

About this clonotype: This may arise from a read error, as a much more abundant clone is one base away. The chain has TRBV12-3 or TRBV12-4 and TRBJ2-1; 10 bases match TRBD2. This CDR3 comprises 17 residues. The V and J ends lost 11 bases and 8 bases, in that order; junction bases with no gene match: 21. CDR3 sequence: CAGTPLAGLAVGDEQFF. The CDR3 region has the DNA TGTGCCGGCACCCCCCTGGCAGGACTAGCGGTTGGGGATGAGCAGTTCTTC.

V gene TRBV27 combines with J gene TRBJ2-7, with no clear D. Germline values: CDR1 MNHEY, CDR2 SMNVEV (reference sequence). V gave up 3 bases and J gave up 0 bases, with 6 bases separating them. The CDR3 length is 13 residues. The CDR3 bases are TGTGCCAGCAGTTTCACGACCTCCTACGAGCAGTACTTC. Its translation is CASSFTTSYEQYF.

The chain couples TRBV20-1 to TRBJ2-7, with D possibly being TRBD2 (6 bases). From germline, CDR1 is DFQATT and CDR2 SNEGSKA (reference sequence). This CDR3 contains 14 residues. V dropped 3 bases and J dropped 0 bases, with 12 bases sitting between them. CDR3 sequence reads: CSASSSANSYEQYF. CDR3 nucleotide sequence: TGCAGTGCTAGTTCTAGCGCGAACTCCTACGAGCAGTACTTC.

This clonotype was counted only a few times. The CDR3 sequence is CASKKQGDKNIQYF. Written as DNA, the CDR3 is TGTGCCAGCAAAAAACAGGGGGACAAAAACATTCAGTACTTC. The genes are TRBV12-3 or TRBV12-4 and TRBJ2-4, with 8 bases lining up with TRBD1. Unmatched junction bases numbered 5, after V lost 7 bases and J lost 3 bases. The CDR3 contains 14 residues.

This clonotype was picked up a small number of times. This chain links TRBV20-1 with TRBJ2-5; possibly TRBD2 for D (5 bases). V was trimmed by 1 base and J by 5 bases, leaving 14 bases between them. CDR1 DFQATT and CDR2 SNEGSKA come from the germline V gene (reference sequence). The CDR3 consists of 14 residues. CDR3 in amino acids: CSARGVRTGETQYF. The DNA of the CDR3 is TGCAGTGCTAGAGGTGTGCGGACGGGGGAGACCCAGTACTTC.

This clonotype was counted between two and nine times. This chain joins TRBV6-2 or TRBV6-3 and TRBJ2-2; tentatively, D is TRBD2 (5 bases). Trimming stripped 5 bases from V and 0 bases from J, with 13 bases between. The V gene's germline CDR1 is MNHEY and CDR2 SVGEGT. The CDR3 extends over 16 amino acids. CDR3 sequence (DNA): TGTGCCAGCAGTCTCTCCGGCGGGTCGAACACCGGGGAGCTGTTTTTT. Translation gives CASSLSGGSNTGELFF.

V gene TRBV18 combines with J gene TRBJ1-2, with D uncertain. This CDR3 has 14 amino acids. V lost 6 bases and J 6 bases, leaving 17 bases between the germline ends. Germline CDR1 is KGHSH and CDR2 is LQKENI. CDR3 loop: CASSPPQTRDGYTF. The DNA for the CDR3 is TGTGCCAGCTCCCCCCCCCAGACGAGGGATGGCTACACCTTC.

The chain links TRBV10-3 to TRBJ1-3; a weak D match, TRBD1 (5 bases). Germline-derived CDR1 and CDR2 are ENHRY and SYGVKD. V gave up 10 bases and J gave up 4 bases, with 17 bases separating them. This CDR3 has 14 residues. Here the CDR3 DNA reads TGTGCCACCGGGGACCCCGTCGCGGGAAACACCATATATTTT. Its protein product is CATGDPVAGNTIYF.

V and J are TRBV29-1 and TRBJ1-1, with no clear D. Per the germline V gene, CDR1 is SQVTM and CDR2 is ANQGSEA. The V end was cut by 4 bases, the J end by 5 bases, with 14 bases between. This CDR3 spans 13 amino acids. CDR3 coding DNA: TGCAGCGTTGTTGGTATCGGACGAACTGAAGCTTTCTTT. Amino acid sequence: CSVVGIGRTEAFF. The whole variable domain, remainder taken from reference TRBV29-1 and TRBJ1-1, is SAVISQKPSRDICQRGTSLTIQCQVDSQVTMMFWYRQQPGQSLTLIATANQGSEATYESGFVIDKFPISRPNLTFSTLTVSNMSPEDSSIYLCSVVGIGRTEAFFGQGTRLTVV.

This clonotype was counted many times. The chain links TRBV5-5 to TRBJ2-2; TRBD2 is a possible D gene (6 bases). CDR1 is SGHKS, CDR2 YYEKEE, per germline (reference sequence). V lost 2 bases to trimming and J lost 0 bases, with 8 bases between them. The CDR3 sequence is 15 residues long. The DNA of the CDR3 is TGTGCCAGCAGCTTCGGGGGTTCGAACACCGGGGAGCTGTTTTTT. Encoded protein: CASSFGGSNTGELFF.

This clonotype was observed a handful of times. The chain employs TRBV20-1 and TRBJ1-2, with TRBD1 as a possible D gene (5 bases). Trimming removed 5 bases from V and 0 bases from J, with 13 bases in between. Germline V gene lookup returns CDR1 DFQATT and CDR2 SNEGSKA (reference sequence). The CDR3 has 14 amino acids. Here the CDR3 DNA reads TGCAGTGCTCGGAGGACAACCGCTAACTATGGCTACACCTTC. As protein: CSARRTTANYGYTF.

This clonotype was seen a handful of times. V and J are TRBV30 and TRBJ2-7; the D is unclear. Deletions cut 1 base from V and 4 bases from J, with 14 bases between. CDR3 size: 14 residues. The germline V gene encodes CDR1 GTSNPN and CDR2 SVGIG (reference sequence). The chain's CDR3 is CAWSGRHEQYEQYF. The CDR3 DNA follows: TGTGCCTGGAGTGGGAGACACGAGCAGTACGAGCAGTACTTC.

This clonotype was counted many times. The J gene is TRBJ2-2, the V gene TRBV7-2; 9 bases fit TRBD2. Germline-derived CDR1 and CDR2 are SGHTA and FQGNSA. V gave up 5 bases and J gave up 4 bases; unmatched junction bases: 5. The CDR3 runs to 15 residues. CDR3 residues: CASSPVSGGTGELFF. The CDR3, as DNA: TGTGCCAGCAGCCCTGTTAGCGGGGGCACCGGGGAGCTGTTTTTT.